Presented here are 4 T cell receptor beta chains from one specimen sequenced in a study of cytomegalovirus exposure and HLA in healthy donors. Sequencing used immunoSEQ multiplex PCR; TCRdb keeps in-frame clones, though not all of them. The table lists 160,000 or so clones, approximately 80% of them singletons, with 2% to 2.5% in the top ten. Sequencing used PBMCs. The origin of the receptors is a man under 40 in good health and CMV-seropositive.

This CDR3 reads CASSHLEAGNEKLFF. The CDR3 DNA is TGTGCCAGCAGCCACCTGGAGGCGGGGAATGAAAAACTGTTTTTT. J is TRBJ1-4 and V is TRBV4-2; no clear D. Deletions cut 3 bases from V and 5 bases from J, with 13 bases between. Per germline, CDR1 LGHNA and CDR2 YNFKEQ. The CDR3 is 15 amino acids.

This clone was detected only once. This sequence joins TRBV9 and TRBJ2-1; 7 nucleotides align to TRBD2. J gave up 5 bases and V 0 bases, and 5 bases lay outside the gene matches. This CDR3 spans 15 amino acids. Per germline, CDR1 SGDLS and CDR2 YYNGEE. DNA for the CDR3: TGTGCCAGCAGCGTAGGCGGTAGCGGGCACAATGAGCAGTTCTTC. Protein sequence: CASSVGGSGHNEQFF.

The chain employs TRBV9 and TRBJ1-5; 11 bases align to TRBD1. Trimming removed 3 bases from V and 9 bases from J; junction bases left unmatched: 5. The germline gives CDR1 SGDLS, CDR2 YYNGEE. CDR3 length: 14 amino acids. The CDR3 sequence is CASSGTGGLGPQHF. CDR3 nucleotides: TGTGCCAGCAGCGGGACAGGGGGCTTGGGGCCCCAGCATTTT. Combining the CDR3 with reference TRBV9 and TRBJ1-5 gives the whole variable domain DSGVTQTPKHLITATGQRVTLRCSPRSGDLSVYWYQQSLDQGLQFLIQYYNGEERAKGNILERFSAQQFPDLHSELNLSSLELGDSALYFCASSGTGGLGPQHFGDGTRLSIL.

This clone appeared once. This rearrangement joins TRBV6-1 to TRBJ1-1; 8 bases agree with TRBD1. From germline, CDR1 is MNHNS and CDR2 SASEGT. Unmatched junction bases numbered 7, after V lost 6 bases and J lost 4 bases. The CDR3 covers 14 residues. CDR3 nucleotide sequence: TGTGCCAGCAGCGCGGACAGGGTCTCCACTGAAGCTTTCTTT. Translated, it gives CASSADRVSTEAFF.